The TCR beta chain under discussion was sequenced for a study of cytomegalovirus exposure and HLA in healthy donors. Concerning this clone: Antigen unknown.

Primers: 60 Vbeta forward and 13 Jbeta reverse. Sequencing was performed with immunoSEQ multiplex PCR; in TCRdb, only in-frame clones are kept and a portion is missing. The table lists around 98,000 clones, 79% of them singletons. Germline assignment: CDR1 SGHTA and CDR2 FQGTGA. V lost 5 bases to trimming and J lost 1 base, with 16 bases between them. The CDR3 contains 16 residues. Study observations and caveats: A likely sequencing artifact accounted for one observed cluster of highly shared sequence variants. Accounts indicate the classifier identified cytomegalovirus status with strong specificity and sensitivity.

The rearrangement links TRBV7-3 to TRBJ2-3, with a weak D call TRBD1 (8 bases). Sequencing was done on a sample of PBMCs. This receptor was identified in a woman in her thirties or forties in good health and CMV-seronegative. CDR3 amino acids: CASSAGGGGGTDTQYF. CDR3 DNA sequence: TGTGCCAGCAGCGCAGGGGGCGGGGGCGGCACAGATACGCAGTATTTT.